One and the same sample provided the 20 T cell receptor beta chains below, sequenced in a study of hypomethylating agent response in myelodysplastic syndrome. TCRdb keeps only in-frame clones here, not all; method: immunoSEQ multiplex PCR. The table has 1,600 or so clones, about 72% seen once; the top ten hold more than 15%. The sample consisted of bone marrow, taken before or after starting hypomethylating agent treatment for myelodysplastic syndrome (not recorded which). These receptor sequences come from a human donor with myelodysplastic syndrome.

This chain links TRBV6-5 with TRBJ1-4; D is unresolved. The germline V gene encodes CDR1 MNHEY and CDR2 SVGAGI. Trimming shortened V by 6 bases and J by 7 bases, and 12 bases separated the two germline ends. This CDR3 has 13 amino acids. The CDR3, as DNA: TGTGCCAGCAGCCCACATGGCCTTGAAAAACTGTTTTTT. Translation gives CASSPHGLEKLFF.

J is TRBJ2-7 and V is TRBV7-2; 8 bases are a match to TRBD2. This CDR3 region has 12 residues. Germline CDR1 is SGHTA and CDR2 is FQGNSA. V shed 5 bases, J shed 4 bases, and the junction held 1 base outside the gene matches. CDR3 in amino acids: CASSRGGYEQYF. CDR3 bases: TGTGCCAGCAGCCGCGGGGGGTACGAGCAGTACTTC.

This clone was recorded once. CDR3 sequence (DNA): TGTGCCAGCACCGAAAGACGGGGGACGTTCTTCAATCAGCCCCAGCATTTT. It codes for CASTERRGTFFNQPQHF. The chain has TRBV21-1 and TRBJ1-5. TRBV21-1 is a listed pseudogene. The CDR3 has 17 amino acids.

This clone is categorized as large. This chain connects TRBV6-4 to TRBJ2-2; D is uncertain. This CDR3 comprises 15 residues. Trimming stripped 3 bases from V and 2 bases from J, with 10 bases between. Germline assignment: CDR1 MRHNA and CDR2 SNTAGT. CDR3 DNA: TGTGCCAGCAGTGAGGAAGCTTCTAACACCGGGGAGCTGTTTTTT. This sequence encodes CASSEEASNTGELFF.

This chain links TRBV28 with TRBJ1-2; D remains ambiguous. Between the trimmed V and J ends, which lost 3 bases and 6 bases, there was a span of 8 bases. This CDR3 contains 12 residues. CDR1 is MDHEN, CDR2 SYDVKM, per germline. CDR3: CASSLGFNGYTF. The CDR3 DNA reads TGTGCCAGCAGTTTGGGGTTTAATGGCTACACCTTC.

The chain recombines TRBV15 with TRBJ1-2; 7 positions match TRBD1. J was trimmed by 1 base and V by 5 bases; bases with no gene match: 10. CDR1 and CDR2 (germline): LNHNV, YYDKDF (reference sequence). CDR3 size: 16 residues. CDR3 coding DNA: TGTGCCACCAGCCGATCCGGGACAGCGATTAACTATGGCTACACCTTC. This gives the protein CATSRSGTAINYGYTF.

The V and J genes are TRBV7-9 and TRBJ2-1; D is undetermined. V lost 5 bases and J 6 bases, leaving 11 bases between the germline ends. Germline V gene lookup returns CDR1 SEHNR and CDR2 FQNEAQ (reference sequence). The CDR3 is 13 residues long. The CDR3 region has the DNA TGTGCCAGCAGCGCTGGTGGTATCAATGAGCAGTTCTTC. Translated, it gives CASSAGGINEQFF.

The rearrangement uses TRBV7-9 and TRBJ1-4; no reliable D call. The germline gives CDR1 SEHNR, CDR2 FQNEAQ (reference sequence). V was cut by 0 bases and J by 0 bases, with 5 bases left in between. This CDR3 has 15 residues. CDR3 sequence: CASSLAETTNEKLFF. In DNA form, the CDR3 reads TGTGCCAGCAGCTTAGCGGAAACAACTAATGAAAAACTGTTTTTT.

This chain links TRBV6-5 with TRBJ1-2; the D is unclear. Between the trimmed V and J ends, which lost 5 bases and 8 bases, there was a span of 12 bases. Per the germline V gene, CDR1 is MNHEY and CDR2 is SVGAGI. CDR3 size: 12 residues. CDR3 sequence (DNA): TGTGCCAGCAGTACTGGTCTGGGCGGCTACACCTTC. As protein: CASSTGLGGYTF.

This clone was counted once. The J gene is TRBJ2-7, the V gene TRBV18, with 7 bases lining up with TRBD1. CDR1 KGHSH and CDR2 LQKENI come from the germline V gene. J lost 7 bases, V lost 3 bases, and 12 bases had no gene match. The CDR3 contains 15 residues. CDR3 amino acids: CASSPTGRPTIEQYF. Written as DNA, the CDR3 is TGTGCCAGCTCACCGACAGGGCGGCCTACGATTGAGCAGTACTTC.

The genes are TRBV29-1 and TRBJ1-2, with TRBD1 matching 8 bases. This CDR3 spans 13 amino acids. V was pared by 3 bases and J by 6 bases, with 6 bases of the junction left unmatched. Germline V gene sequence: CDR1 SQVTM, CDR2 ANQGSEA. The CDR3 loop is CSVERQGADGYTF. The CDR3, as DNA: TGCAGCGTTGAGAGGCAGGGGGCGGATGGCTACACCTTC.

CDR3 DNA sequence: TGTGCCAGCAGCCCTAACGGGGACACTGAAGCTTTCTTT. This encodes CASSPNGDTEAFF. The V gene is TRBV16, the J gene TRBJ1-1; D is ambiguous. V shed 4 bases and J shed 3 bases, with 9 bases lying between them. The CDR3 totals 13 residues. Germline loops: CDR1 KGHSY, CDR2 FQNENV.

V is TRBV13 and J is TRBJ2-4, with 8 bases aligning to TRBD1. The CDR3 consists of 14 residues. The junction had 10 bases not matched to a gene; V was cut back by 5 bases and J by 10 bases. Per germline, CDR1 PRHDT and CDR2 FYEKMQ (reference sequence). CDR3 nucleotide sequence: TGTGCCAGCAGCCGACAGGGGCCCGTGGTAATTCAGTACTTC. It encodes CASSRQGPVVIQYF.

The chain links TRBV19 to TRBJ1-2; D unresolved. From germline, CDR1 is LNHDA and CDR2 SQIVND (reference sequence). The CDR3 covers 12 residues. Between the trimmed V and J ends, which lost 2 bases and 8 bases, there was a span of 9 bases. The CDR3 spells CASSIKEQGYTF. As DNA, the CDR3 is TGTGCCAGTAGTATAAAGGAGCAAGGCTACACCTTC.

This chain links TRBV7-2 with TRBJ2-7; D unresolved. Germline V CDR1 and CDR2: SGHTA, FQGNSA. Trimming removed 5 bases at V and 2 bases at J, with 7 bases between. The CDR3 has 12 residues. In DNA, the CDR3 is TGTGCCAGCAGCCCAACAGCCTACGAGCAGTACTTC. This gives the protein CASSPTAYEQYF.

The chain combines TRBV5-1 with TRBJ2-1; D remains unclear. Trimming shortened V by 0 bases and J by 10 bases, and 8 bases separated the two germline ends. The germline gives CDR1 SGHRS, CDR2 YFSETQ. This CDR3 region has 12 residues. The CDR3 reads CASSLEGEEQFF. CDR3 in DNA: TGCGCCAGCAGCTTGGAAGGAGAGGAGCAGTTCTTC. Full variable domain (rest looked up from reference TRBV5-1 and TRBJ2-1): KAGVTQTPRYLIKTRGQQVTLSCSPISGHRSVSWYQQTPGQGLQFLFEYFSETQRNKGNFPGRFSGRQFSNSRSEMNVSTLELGDSALYLCASSLEGEEQFFGPGTRLTVL.

By sample fraction, this clone is large. The chain employs TRBV2 and TRBJ1-6, with 7 bases matching TRBD1. CDR1 and CDR2 (germline): SNHLY, FYNNEI. The CDR3 runs to 16 residues. J gave up 5 bases and V 0 bases, and 4 bases lay outside the gene matches. CDR3 protein: CASSEAGTVNNSPLHF. The CDR3 coding sequence is TGTGCCAGCAGTGAAGCCGGGACAGTGAATAATTCACCCCTCCACTTT.

The chain employs TRBV5-1 and TRBJ1-2, with D possibly being TRBD1 (6 bases). The V gene's germline CDR1 is SGHRS and CDR2 YFSETQ. Trimming shortened V by 0 bases and J by 8 bases, and 14 bases separated the two germline ends. This CDR3 region has 14 residues. The DNA of the CDR3 is TGCGCCAGCAGCTTGGACAGGGCGGGAGGGGGCTACACCTTC. This sequence encodes CASSLDRAGGGYTF.

V and J are TRBV7-2 and TRBJ1-3; D is uncertain. In germline, CDR1 is SGHTA, CDR2 FQGNSA. The germline V and J ends were trimmed by 2 bases and 0 bases, with 8 bases remaining between them. The CDR3 consists of 15 residues. CDR3: CASSLTPGSGNTIYF. The CDR3 coding sequence is TGTGCCAGCAGCTTAACCCCGGGCTCTGGAAACACCATATATTTT.

The V gene is TRBV21-1, the J gene TRBJ2-1; no DNA check was done on the table's D call, TRBD2. TRBV21-1 is termed a pseudogene. The CDR3 consists of 13 residues. Here the CDR3 DNA reads TGTGCCAGCAGCAGCCGGGACTATGGTGAGCAGTTCTTC. It specifies CASSSRDYGEQFF.